The present entry profiles one TCR beta chain with its context. Its target is unknown. What was sequenced were expressed TCRB transcripts, since all of the isolated RNA had been reverse transcribed. Assay used: immunoSEQ multiplex PCR; TCRdb lists only in-frame clones, some missing. The table shows more than 350,000 clones, with roughly 11% occurring only once. The entry originates in a study of beta chain features in type 1 diabetes. Study observations and caveats: In patients and controls equally, PCR might favor templates that are shorter.

The CDR3 has 16 amino acids. The V and J ends lost 3 bases and 5 bases, in that order; junction bases with no gene match: 11. Germline loops: CDR1 SGHTA, CDR2 FQGNSA. The sequenced sample consisted of naive CD4+ T cells from blood. This receptor was identified in a woman between 18 and 29 years old in good health. V gene TRBV7-2 combines with J gene TRBJ1-1; the match to TRBD1 covers 8 bases. CDR3 DNA: TGTGCCAGCAGCTTGGCAGGGGGCGTTAAGAGGACTGAAGCTTTCTTT. It encodes CASSLAGGVKRTEAFF.